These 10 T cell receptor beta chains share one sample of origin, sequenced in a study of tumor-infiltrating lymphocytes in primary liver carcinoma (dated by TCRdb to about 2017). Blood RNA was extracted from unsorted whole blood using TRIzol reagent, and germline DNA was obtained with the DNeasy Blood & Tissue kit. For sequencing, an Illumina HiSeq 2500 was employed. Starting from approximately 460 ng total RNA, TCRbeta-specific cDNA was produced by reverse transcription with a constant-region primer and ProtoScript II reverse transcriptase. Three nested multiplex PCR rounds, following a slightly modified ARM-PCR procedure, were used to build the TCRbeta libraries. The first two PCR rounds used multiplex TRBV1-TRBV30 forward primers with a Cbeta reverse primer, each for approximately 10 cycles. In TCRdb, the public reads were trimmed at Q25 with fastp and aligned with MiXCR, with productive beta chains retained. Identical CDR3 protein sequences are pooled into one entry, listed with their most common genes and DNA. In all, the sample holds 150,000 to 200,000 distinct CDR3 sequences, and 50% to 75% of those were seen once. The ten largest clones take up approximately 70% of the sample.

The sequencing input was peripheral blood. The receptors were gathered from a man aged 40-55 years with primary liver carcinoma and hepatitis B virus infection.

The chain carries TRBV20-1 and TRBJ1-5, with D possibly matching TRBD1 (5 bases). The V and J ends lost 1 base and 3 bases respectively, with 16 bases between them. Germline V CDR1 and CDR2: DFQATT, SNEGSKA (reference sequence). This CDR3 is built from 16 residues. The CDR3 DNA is TGCAGTGCTAGAGCCCCTAGGAGACAGAACAATCAGCCCCAGCATTTT. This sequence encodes CSARAPRRQNNQPQHF.

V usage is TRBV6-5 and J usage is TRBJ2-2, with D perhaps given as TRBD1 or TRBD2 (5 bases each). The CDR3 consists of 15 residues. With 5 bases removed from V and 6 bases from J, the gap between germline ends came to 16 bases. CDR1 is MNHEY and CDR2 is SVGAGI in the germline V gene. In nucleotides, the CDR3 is TGTGCCAGCAGTCTCCGGGGCGGGTACCCCGGGGAGCTGTTTTTT. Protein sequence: CASSLRGGYPGELFF.

In DNA, the CDR3 is TGTGCCACAGGGGATACCCCAAATCAGCCCCAGCATTTT. This codes for CATGDTPNQPQHF. J is TRBJ1-5 and V is TRBV6-1; a possible D gene is TRBD1 (6 bases). The CDR3 contains 13 residues. Deletions cut 10 bases from V and 4 bases from J, with 14 bases between. Germline V lookup: CDR1 MNHNS, CDR2 SASEGT.

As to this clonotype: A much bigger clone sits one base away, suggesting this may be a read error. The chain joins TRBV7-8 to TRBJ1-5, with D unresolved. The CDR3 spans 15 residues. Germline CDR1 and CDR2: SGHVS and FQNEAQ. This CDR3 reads CASSLTRGWDQSQHF. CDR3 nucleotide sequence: TGTGCCAGCAGCTTAACTCGAGGTTGGGATCAGTCCCAGCATTTT.

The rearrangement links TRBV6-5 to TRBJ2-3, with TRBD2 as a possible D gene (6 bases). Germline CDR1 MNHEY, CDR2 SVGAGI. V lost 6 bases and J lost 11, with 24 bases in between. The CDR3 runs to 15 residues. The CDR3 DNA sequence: TGTGCCAGCAGGCGGCCCGGGACTGGCGGGAATAAGCAGTATTTT. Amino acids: CASRRPGTGGNKQYF.

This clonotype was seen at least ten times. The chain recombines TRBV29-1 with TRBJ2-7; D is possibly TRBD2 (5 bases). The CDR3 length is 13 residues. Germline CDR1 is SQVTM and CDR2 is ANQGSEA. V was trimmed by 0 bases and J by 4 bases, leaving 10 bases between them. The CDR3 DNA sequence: TGCAGCGTTGAAGAAGGCGGAGGATACGAGCAGTACTTC. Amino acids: CSVEEGGGYEQYF.

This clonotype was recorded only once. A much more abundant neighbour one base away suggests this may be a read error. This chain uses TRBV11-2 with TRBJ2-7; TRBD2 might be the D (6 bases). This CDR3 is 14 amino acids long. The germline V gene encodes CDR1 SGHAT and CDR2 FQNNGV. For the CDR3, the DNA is TGTGCCAGCAGCTTATACCTAGCGAACTACGATCAGTACTTC. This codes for CASSLYLANYDQYF.

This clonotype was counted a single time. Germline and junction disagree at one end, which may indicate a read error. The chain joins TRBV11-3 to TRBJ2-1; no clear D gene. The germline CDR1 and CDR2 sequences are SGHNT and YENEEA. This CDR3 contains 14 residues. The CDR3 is CTSSLDSLNNEQFF. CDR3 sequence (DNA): TGTACCAGCAGCTTAGATTCTCTTAACAATGAGCAGTTCTTC.

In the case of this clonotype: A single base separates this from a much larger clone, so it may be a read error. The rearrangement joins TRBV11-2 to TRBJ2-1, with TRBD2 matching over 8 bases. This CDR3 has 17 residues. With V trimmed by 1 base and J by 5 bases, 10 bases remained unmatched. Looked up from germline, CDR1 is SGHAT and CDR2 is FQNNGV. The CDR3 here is CASSLGTSWSIHNEQFF. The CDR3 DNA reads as TGTGCCAGCAGCTTAGGGACTAGCTGGTCGATCCACAATGAGCAGTTCTTC.

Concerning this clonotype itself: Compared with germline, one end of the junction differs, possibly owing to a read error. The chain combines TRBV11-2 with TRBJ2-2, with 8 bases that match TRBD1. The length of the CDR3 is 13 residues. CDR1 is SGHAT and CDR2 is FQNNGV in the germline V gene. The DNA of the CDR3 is TGTGTCAGCAGCTTAACTTACACAGGGGGGCTGTTTTTT. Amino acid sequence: CVSSLTYTGGLFF. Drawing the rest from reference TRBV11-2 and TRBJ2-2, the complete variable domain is EAGVAQSPRYKIIEKRQSVAFWCNPISGHATLYWYQQILGQGPKLLIQFQNNGVVDDSQLPKDRFSAERLKGVDSTLKIQPAKLEDSAVYLCVSSLTYTGGLFFGEGSRLTVL.